This T cell receptor (beta chain) was obtained from a study of T cells after yellow fever vaccination. This CDR3 is 15 amino acids long. The V end was cut by 3 bases, the J end by 7 bases, with 17 bases between. Germline CDR1 and CDR2: LGHNA and YSLEER. Findings of the study overall: The secondary response peaked faster, at day 5 versus 15, but was weaker. The CD4 and CD8 compartments had a small share of their clonotypes in common.

There are a few counts of this clonotype. Its antigen remains unidentified. Using its own MiXCR run on the 5' RACE reads, TCRdb lists one record per CDR3 protein. The sample holds 400,000 or so distinct CDR3 sequences, about 9.9% seen once. This sequence joins TRBV4-3 and TRBJ2-3; D gene uncertain. The sequences come from PBMCs, collected on the day of the first yellow fever vaccination. The receptor comes from a man between 18 and 35 years old who received the YFV17D yellow fever vaccine. The chain's CDR3 is CASSHQDYMPHTQYF. The CDR3 coding sequence is TGCGCCAGCAGCCACCAAGATTACATGCCACATACGCAGTATTTT.